This is a list of T cell receptor beta chains from one sample in a study of blood T cell repertoires in COVID-19. Generated by immunoSEQ multiplex PCR, the TCRdb table keeps only in-frame clones and is missing some. The sample consists of about 54,000 clones, roughly four fifths of them appearing once. The sequencing input was peripheral blood. Receptor source: a woman aged 55 to 70 with acute or convalescent COVID-19. Both conserved end residues are part of each CDR3. D genes are given only for firm matches. Clone sizes are given selectively: once, few, many, or a class where the clone is expanded.

cdr3_nt,cdr3_aa,j_call,v_call,clone_size,d_call
TGTGCCAGCAGTCGTGAGAGCGGGGGCGCCAGTAAGCAGTTCTTC,CASSRESGGASKQFF,TRBJ2-1,TRBV2,NA,TRBD2
TGTGCCAGCAGTGACGCAGGGGAAGCTTTCTTT,CASSDAGEAFF,TRBJ1-1,TRBV12-3/TRBV12-4,NA,NA
TGTGCCCGCAGGGTGGCGGGGAGCACAGATACGCAGTATTTT,CARRVAGSTDTQYF,TRBJ2-3,TRBV30,NA,NA
TGTGCCAGCAGTGACGAGGGACACCCGGAGGAAAAACTGTTTTTT,CASSDEGHPEEKLFF,TRBJ1-4,TRBV2,few,NA
TGCGCCAGCAGCGCCGGACAGGTTGCCCACGAGCAGTACTTC,CASSAGQVAHEQYF,TRBJ2-7,TRBV5-1,NA,TRBD1
TGTGCCAGCAGCTCACAACAGGGGGCGAGGAGCATTCAGTACTTC,CASSSQQGARSIQYF,TRBJ2-4,TRBV5-4,NA,TRBD1
TGTGCCAGTAGTATGTTCGGCAGGGGGATAGGGGAGACCCAGTACTTC,CASSMFGRGIGETQYF,TRBJ2-5,TRBV19,NA,TRBD1
TGTGCCAGCAGCTCGTCCGGGGGGTTAACTGAAGCTTTCTTT,CASSSSGGLTEAFF,TRBJ1-1,TRBV7-9,NA,NA
TGTGCCAGCAGCCCTTTTACTGGACAGGGGTACAATGAGCAGTTCTTC,CASSPFTGQGYNEQFF,TRBJ2-1,TRBV14,NA,TRBD1
TGCGCCAGCAGCTTGGGGACCCGGGGCTACGAGCAGTACTTC,CASSLGTRGYEQYF,TRBJ2-7,TRBV5-1,NA,NA
TGTGCCAGCAGCCAGACAGGGGCCGGGGAGCTGTTTTTT,CASSQTGAGELFF,TRBJ2-2,TRBV12-3/TRBV12-4,NA,TRBD1
TGTGCCAGCAGCAACTGGGGCCGGTCCGAGGATGAAAAACTGTTTTTT,CASSNWGRSEDEKLFF,TRBJ1-4,TRBV3-1/TRBV3-2,once,NA
TGTGCCAGTAGTAAGCGCCGGGACAGCTCCTATAATTCACCCCTCCACTTT,CASSKRRDSSYNSPLHF,TRBJ1-6,TRBV19,NA,TRBD1
TGTGCCAGCAGAATACAGAGCTCTGGGGCCAACGTCCTGACTTTC,CASRIQSSGANVLTF,TRBJ2-6,TRBV7-2,NA,NA
TGCGCCAGCAGCCAAGGTAGGGTCGGGATCAATCAGCCCCAGCATTTT,CASSQGRVGINQPQHF,TRBJ1-5,TRBV4-1,few,NA
TGTGCCAGTAGTTATACAGGGGGTTACGAGCAGTACTTC,CASSYTGGYEQYF,TRBJ2-7,TRBV19,NA,TRBD1
TGTGCCAGCAGCCCAGGGACTAGCGGTGTCTACGAGCAGTACTTC,CASSPGTSGVYEQYF,TRBJ2-7,TRBV3-1/TRBV3-2,few,TRBD2
TGCGCCAGCAGCCCGGGCGGGGGGCCTTCCGGGGAGCTGTTTTTT,CASSPGGGPSGELFF,TRBJ2-2,TRBV5-1,NA,TRBD2
TGTGCCAGCTCACTGCAGAAAATAGCGGATAGCTCCTACAATGAGCAGTTCTTC,CASSLQKIADSSYNEQFF,TRBJ2-1,TRBV18,NA,NA
TGTGCCAGCACACAGATCTATGGCTACACCTTC,CASTQIYGYTF,TRBJ1-2,TRBV2,NA,NA
TGTGCCAGTAGTTCCGTTGGGGCGGCTAATGAAAAACTGTTTTTT,CASSSVGAANEKLFF,TRBJ1-4,TRBV19,NA,NA
TGTGCCAGCAGCTTACTAGCGGAAGATTCCTACGAGCAGTACTTC,CASSLLAEDSYEQYF,TRBJ2-7,TRBV11-2,NA,TRBD2
TGTGCCAGCTCACCACCGTCGAGCGGCCCAAGGAACAATGAGCAGTTCTTC,CASSPPSSGPRNNEQFF,TRBJ2-1,TRBV18,NA,NA
TGTGCCAGCAGCAAAGAGGGACACAGCGAGCAGTACTTC,CASSKEGHSEQYF,TRBJ2-7,TRBV21-1,NA,NA
TGTGCCAGCACCGGGACTAGAGGAGAGACCCAGTACTTC,CASTGTRGETQYF,TRBJ2-5,TRBV3-1/TRBV3-2,NA,TRBD2
TGCGCCAGCAGCTTGGTAGCGGGAGGGCCTTCGGGCCTTTACGAGCAGTACTTC,CASSLVAGGPSGLYEQYF,TRBJ2-7,TRBV5-1,NA,TRBD2
TGTGCCAGCAGCCAGAACCAGGGGGCGGGCAATCAGCCCCAGCATTTT,CASSQNQGAGNQPQHF,TRBJ1-5,TRBV4-2,NA,TRBD1
TGTGCCAGCAGCGTAGCACAGTTTACCGGGGAGCTGTTTTTT,CASSVAQFTGELFF,TRBJ2-2,TRBV9,once,NA
TGTGCCAGCAGTTTAGGGGGAGGAAGCAATCAGCCCCAGCATTTT,CASSLGGGSNQPQHF,TRBJ1-5,TRBV27,NA,NA
TGTGCCAGCAGTTCGAGGTCAAAGAAAGGAATGAACACTGAAGCTTTCTTT,CASSSRSKKGMNTEAFF,TRBJ1-1,TRBV28,NA,NA
TGTGCCACTGGGCAGGGTGATCAGCCCCAGCATTTT,CATGQGDQPQHF,TRBJ1-5,TRBV19,NA,NA
TGTGCCAGCAGGATCGACAGGGGGGGAAAGTTGCCCTACGAGCAGTACTTC,CASRIDRGGKLPYEQYF,TRBJ2-7,TRBV6-4,NA,TRBD1
TGTGCCAGCAGCCAAGATTTGGTAGCCAGCAGCGAGCAGTTCTTC,CASSQDLVASSEQFF,TRBJ2-1,TRBV14,NA,NA
TGTGCCAGCAGCTTCCAGAGGGCCCCTAATGAAAAACTGTTTTTT,CASSFQRAPNEKLFF,TRBJ1-4,TRBV7-2,NA,NA
TGTGCCAGCAGCCCTGTGGGGGGGCGCGTAAAGACTGAAGCTTTCTTT,CASSPVGGRVKTEAFF,TRBJ1-1,TRBV11-2,NA,NA
TGTGCCAGCAGTTACTCGAGACTTTACAATGAGCAGTTCTTC,CASSYSRLYNEQFF,TRBJ2-1,TRBV6-2/TRBV6-3,NA,NA
TGTGCCATCAGTGAATACGGGACTACCCTAGGCACAGATACGCAGTATTTT,CAISEYGTTLGTDTQYF,TRBJ2-3,TRBV10-3,NA,TRBD2
TGTGCCAGCAGTGAAAGAGGAGTCACGGGCGGGTCGAACACCGGGGAGCTGTTTTTT,CASSERGVTGGSNTGELFF,TRBJ2-2,TRBV6-1,NA,NA
TGTGCCAGCAGCCCGAGACAGGGGGCGGGCTACAATGAGCAGTTCTTC,CASSPRQGAGYNEQFF,TRBJ2-1,TRBV5-6,NA,TRBD1
TGTGCCAGCAGCCAATTCAGGGACAGGGGTTCACCCCTCCACTTT,CASSQFRDRGSPLHF,TRBJ1-6,TRBV14,once,TRBD1
TGTGCCAGCAGCGTAGGTCAAAATAATTCACCCCTCCACTTT,CASSVGQNNSPLHF,TRBJ1-6,TRBV9,few,NA
TGTGCCAGCAGCGGGGCAGGGAGGGTATCTCAGCCCCAGCATTTT,CASSGAGRVSQPQHF,TRBJ1-5,TRBV2,NA,NA
TGTGCCAGCACCAACGGACTAGCCGGACCCGGGGAGCTGTTTTTT,CASTNGLAGPGELFF,TRBJ2-2,TRBV28,NA,TRBD2
TGTGCCAGCAGTGTGGAGGGCGCGGGTACCGGGGAGCTGTTTTTT,CASSVEGAGTGELFF,TRBJ2-2,TRBV6-4,NA,NA
TGTGCCAGCAGAAAAATAGGACAGGGAAATTCACCCCTCCACTTT,CASRKIGQGNSPLHF,TRBJ1-6,TRBV28,NA,TRBD1
TGTGCCAGCAGCGTAGCGGGCGGGGGGGTTCAAGAGACCCAGTACTTC,CASSVAGGGVQETQYF,TRBJ2-5,TRBV9,once,TRBD2
TGCGCCACCGCGGGGGGCCAATACAATGAGCAGTTCTTC,CATAGGQYNEQFF,TRBJ2-1,TRBV5-1,NA,TRBD2
TGTGCCAGCAGTTTAACGGTCTACGAGCAGTACTTC,CASSLTVYEQYF,TRBJ2-7,TRBV28,once,NA
TGCGCCAGCAGCTCCGCAGGGGGCGCTGGCCCGAGGGAGACCCAGTACTTC,CASSSAGGAGPRETQYF,TRBJ2-5,TRBV5-1,few,TRBD1
TGCGCCAGCAGTGGGTTAACGGACAGCTCCTACGAGCAGTACTTC,CASSGLTDSSYEQYF,TRBJ2-7,TRBV10-2,NA,NA
TGTGCCAGCAGTGAAGGCAGGGTTTCGTCTTCACCCCTCCACTTT,CASSEGRVSSSPLHF,TRBJ1-6,TRBV2,NA,NA
TGTGCCAGCAGACAGGGTTACTACGAGCAGTACTTC,CASRQGYYEQYF,TRBJ2-7,TRBV6-5,NA,NA
TGTGCCAGCAGCTTGGACAGGGGTAGCGCAGATACGCAGTATTTT,CASSLDRGSADTQYF,TRBJ2-3,TRBV5-6,NA,TRBD1
TGTGCCAGCAAAGGTGGGACAGGTTTAACCCTAGGGCCCCAGCATTTT,CASKGGTGLTLGPQHF,TRBJ1-5,TRBV28,NA,TRBD1
TGTGCCAGCAGCCGGGAGGGGGCTTATGAAAAACTGTTTTTT,CASSREGAYEKLFF,TRBJ1-4,TRBV9,NA,TRBD1
TGTGCCAGCAGACCTTCGACCGGGGGGGTTGGTGGCTACACCTTC,CASRPSTGGVGGYTF,TRBJ1-2,TRBV3-1/TRBV3-2,NA,NA
TGTGCCAGCAGTCCCTCGGGTAGCGGGCGTTACGAGCAGTACTTC,CASSPSGSGRYEQYF,TRBJ2-7,TRBV6-2/TRBV6-3,NA,TRBD2